These 27 T cell receptor beta chains were all obtained from the same sample, sequenced in a study of blood T cell repertoires in COVID-19. The table came from immunoSEQ multiplex PCR; TCRdb's copy has only in-frame clones and leaves some out. The data contain about 200,000 clones, approximately 84% of them singletons. The sequenced sample consisted of PBMCs or T cells enriched from blood (not recorded which). All receptors derive from a man in his forties who had recovered from COVID-19.

The chain carries TRBV10-3 and TRBJ1-2; no clear D gene. Germline values: CDR1 ENHRY, CDR2 SYGVKD. V was cut by 4 bases and J by 4 bases, with 16 bases left in between. The CDR3 contains 15 residues. CDR3 protein: CAISGERASFYGYTF. CDR3 nucleotides: TGTGCCATCAGTGGTGAGCGGGCCTCCTTCTATGGCTACACCTTC.

The rearrangement uses TRBV5-1 and TRBJ2-1; tentative D call: TRBD1 (5 bases). The V and J ends lost 0 bases and 4 bases respectively, with 5 bases between them. The CDR3 has 13 residues. Germline lookup yields CDR1 SGHRS and CDR2 YFSETQ. CDR3 DNA: TGCGCCAGCAGCTTGGACAGGTACAATGAGCAGTTCTTC. Protein: CASSLDRYNEQFF.

The chain combines TRBV6-5 with TRBJ1-1; 8 bases map to TRBD1. CDR3 length: 13 amino acids. With V trimmed by 6 bases and J by 4 bases, 4 bases remained unmatched. Germline V gene data show CDR1 as MNHEY and CDR2 as SVGAGI. For the CDR3, the DNA is TGTGCCAGCAGACAGGGGGGGAGCACTGAAGCTTTCTTT. Amino acid sequence: CASRQGGSTEAFF.

This chain connects TRBV15 to TRBJ1-4; 7 nucleotides align to TRBD1. CDR1 LNHNV and CDR2 YYDKDF come from the germline V gene (reference sequence). This CDR3 comprises 16 residues. The trim removed 3 bases at V and 0 bases at J, leaving 4 bases unmatched. The CDR3 sequence is CATSSLDRTTNEKLFF. Here the CDR3 DNA reads TGTGCCACCAGCAGCCTGGACAGGACAACTAATGAAAAACTGTTTTTT.

V usage is TRBV19 and J usage is TRBJ1-1; D possibly corresponds to TRBD1 (5 bases). This CDR3 region has 15 residues. Germline loops: CDR1 LNHDA, CDR2 SQIVND (reference sequence). With 3 bases removed from V and 3 bases from J, the gap between germline ends came to 14 bases. CDR3 sequence: CASSIYWGEDTEAFF. As DNA, the CDR3 is TGTGCCAGTAGTATTTATTGGGGCGAGGACACTGAAGCTTTCTTT.

V usage is TRBV10-1 and J usage is TRBJ2-5, with D hard to call. In germline, CDR1 is WNHNN, CDR2 SYGVQD (reference sequence). Between the trimmed V and J ends, which lost 3 bases and 2 bases, there was a span of 13 bases. This CDR3 has 15 residues. The CDR3 here is CASSDPLEHQETQYF. The CDR3, as DNA: TGCGCCAGCAGTGACCCCCTAGAGCATCAAGAGACCCAGTACTTC.

The rearrangement links TRBV2 to TRBJ1-1, with 7 bases that match TRBD1. V lost 4 bases to trimming and J lost 5 bases; unmatched junction nucleotides: 7. The CDR3 extends over 14 amino acids. Germline-derived CDR1 and CDR2 are SNHLY and FYNNEI. CDR3 region: CASSGQGLLTEAFF. For the CDR3, the DNA is TGTGCCAGCAGTGGACAGGGTCTTCTGACTGAAGCTTTCTTT.

The rearrangement joins TRBV14 to TRBJ2-2; D may be TRBD1 (6 bases). Trimming pared 3 bases from V and 3 bases from J, leaving 17 bases between. The V gene's germline CDR1 is SGHDN and CDR2 FVKESK. CDR3 size: 17 residues. In DNA, the CDR3 is TGTGCCAGCAGCCATTGGGGCTACAGGGCGTACACCGGGGAGCTGTTTTTT. Its translation: CASSHWGYRAYTGELFF.

The chain combines TRBV3-1 (or the pseudogene TRBV3-2) with TRBJ1-2, with D unresolved. The CDR3 is 15 amino acids. The ends were cut back, 1 base at V and 0 bases at J, with 9 bases in the middle. Germline assignment: CDR1 LGHDT and CDR2 YNNKEL (reference sequence). The CDR3 protein is CASSQAFGSNYGYTF. The CDR3, as DNA: TGTGCCAGCAGCCAAGCATTCGGGTCTAACTATGGCTACACCTTC.

The rearrangement links TRBV6-5 to TRBJ2-3, with a possible D match to TRBD1 (5 bases). This CDR3 has 15 residues. Germline V gives CDR1 MNHEY, CDR2 SVGAGI. V dropped 0 bases and J dropped 3 bases, with 10 bases sitting between them. CDR3 protein: CASSYSGQSTDTQYF. In DNA, the CDR3 is TGTGCCAGCAGTTACTCGGGGCAGTCTACAGATACGCAGTATTTT.

The chain has TRBV4-3 and TRBJ1-2; 8 nucleotides line up with TRBD1. The CDR3 spans 17 residues. In germline, CDR1 is LGHNA, CDR2 YSLEER. With V trimmed by 0 bases and J by 8 bases, 14 bases remained unmatched. CDR3 loop: CASSQDYQGRGRGGYTF. The CDR3 coding sequence is TGCGCCAGCAGCCAAGATTATCAAGGCAGGGGGCGTGGAGGCTACACCTTC.

The J gene is TRBJ1-5, the V gene TRBV19; TRBD1 aligns across 7 bases. Trimming removed 6 bases from V and 5 bases from J; junction bases left unmatched: 7. This CDR3 region has 14 residues. Looked up from germline, CDR1 is LNHDA and CDR2 is SQIVND (reference sequence). The CDR3 sequence: CASSDRVPYQPQHF. CDR3 bases: TGTGCCAGTAGCGACAGGGTGCCTTATCAGCCCCAGCATTTT. The full variable domain, rest sourced from reference TRBV19 and TRBJ1-5, is DGGITQSPKYLFRKEGQNVTLSCEQNLNHDAMYWYRQDPGQGLRLIYYSQIVNDFQKGDIAEGYSVSREKKESFPLTVTSAQKNPTAFYLCASSDRVPYQPQHFGDGTRLSIL.

The chain employs TRBV24-1 and TRBJ2-2, with 7 bases fitting TRBD1. The ends lost 5 bases at V and 4 bases at J; junction bases unmatched: 9. The CDR3 runs to 16 residues. The germline V gene encodes CDR1 KGHDR and CDR2 SFDVKD. As DNA, the CDR3 is TGTGCCACCAGTGTCAAGGGGGCGCGTGGCACCGGGGAGCTGTTTTTT. Amino acid sequence: CATSVKGARGTGELFF.

This clone occurred once. The chain recombines TRBV24-1 with TRBJ1-1; 7 bases fit TRBD1. Germline CDR1 and CDR2: KGHDR and SFDVKD. J was trimmed by 4 bases and V by 3 bases; bases with no gene match: 4. The CDR3 spans 14 residues. The CDR3 DNA follows: TGTGCCACCAGTGATGACTCAGGGGGCACTGAAGCTTTCTTT. It codes for CATSDDSGGTEAFF.

The V call is TRBV20-1, the J call TRBJ1-1; D remains unclear. The germline V gene has CDR1 DFQATT and CDR2 SNEGSKA (reference sequence). The CDR3 spans 13 residues. V was clipped by 3 bases and J by 0 bases, with 8 bases between them. CDR3 in DNA: TGCAGTGCTAGTTTCGGAGTGAACACTGAAGCTTTCTTT. It yields the protein CSASFGVNTEAFF.

The rearrangement joins TRBV3-1 (or the pseudogene TRBV3-2) to TRBJ1-5; 8 bases line up with TRBD1. Germline lookup yields CDR1 LGHDT and CDR2 YNNKEL (reference sequence). The CDR3 loop spans 17 amino acids. After removal of 3 bases from V and 5 bases from J, the junction contained 12 bases not matched to a gene. This CDR3 is CASSHTPGGAQDQPQHF. The CDR3 bases are TGTGCCAGCAGCCACACTCCAGGGGGCGCGCAAGATCAGCCCCAGCATTTT.

This chain uses TRBV29-1 with TRBJ2-7; possibly TRBD1 for D (6 bases). The CDR3 loop spans 13 amino acids. V was pared by 4 bases and J by 3 bases, with 13 bases between. Germline CDR1 reads SQVTM; CDR2 reads ANQGSEA. The CDR3 is CSVGTGIYYEQYF. CDR3 in DNA: TGCAGCGTTGGAACAGGGATCTACTACGAGCAGTACTTC.

The chain recombines TRBV9 with TRBJ1-3; 7 bases are a match to TRBD1. V lost 0 bases and J lost 0; bases outside the gene matches: 6. This CDR3 region has 17 residues. Germline lookup yields CDR1 SGDLS and CDR2 YYNGEE. CDR3 amino acids: CASSVGSGGSSGNTIYF. As DNA, the CDR3 is TGTGCCAGCAGCGTAGGTTCAGGGGGAAGCTCTGGAAACACCATATATTTT.

This clone has only one observation. The gene calls are TRBV27 and TRBJ2-5; TRBD1 matches 7 bases. Looked up from germline, CDR1 is MNHEY and CDR2 is SMNVEV (reference sequence). The CDR3 has 12 amino acids. Germline trimming cut 6 bases from V and 5 bases from J; bases unmatched to any gene: 3. The CDR3, as DNA: TGTGCCAGCAGCCAACAGGGGGAGACCCAGTACTTC. Translation: CASSQQGETQYF.

The rearrangement joins TRBV6-2 or TRBV6-3 to TRBJ2-1; 7 positions agree with TRBD1. V dropped 7 bases and J dropped 2; count of bases not matched to a gene: 8. The CDR3 runs to 15 residues. Germline-derived CDR1 and CDR2 are MNHEY and SVGEGT. The CDR3 DNA reads TGTGCCAGCACCCCCGAGGGGGCAACCTACAATGAGCAGTTCTTC. Residues: CASTPEGATYNEQFF.

The rearrangement links TRBV3-1 (or the pseudogene TRBV3-2) to TRBJ1-2; TRBD1 might be the D (6 bases). Germline loops: CDR1 LGHDT, CDR2 YNNKEL (reference sequence). This CDR3 is built from 15 residues. V was trimmed by 6 bases and J by 2 bases, leaving 16 bases between them. The DNA for the CDR3 is TGTGCCAGCAGTCTTAACCTGGACAGAAACTATGGCTACACCTTC. Amino acids: CASSLNLDRNYGYTF.

This clone was observed a handful of times. This chain links TRBV19 with TRBJ1-5; 8 bases are shared with TRBD1. This CDR3 comprises 16 residues. Germline lookup yields CDR1 LNHDA and CDR2 SQIVND (reference sequence). The J segment lost 3 bases and the V segment lost 6 bases, leaving 10 bases of the junction unmatched. CDR3 protein: CASRDRGEGLNQPQHF. The CDR3 DNA follows: TGTGCCAGTAGAGACAGGGGAGAAGGCCTCAATCAGCCCCAGCATTTT. Together with reference TRBV19 and TRBJ1-5, the CDR3 gives the full variable domain: DGGITQSPKYLFRKEGQNVTLSCEQNLNHDAMYWYRQDPGQGLRLIYYSQIVNDFQKGDIAEGYSVSREKKESFPLTVTSAQKNPTAFYLCASRDRGEGLNQPQHFGDGTRLSIL.

The chain employs TRBV6-5 and TRBJ2-5; 7 nucleotides line up with TRBD1. The CDR3 has 15 amino acids. The germline CDR1 and CDR2 sequences are MNHEY and SVGAGI. J gave up 4 bases and V 6 bases, and 11 bases lay outside the gene matches. The CDR3 region has the DNA TGTGCCAGCAGCGAGATTCGACAGGGTAGAGAGACCCAGTACTTC. Translating it yields CASSEIRQGRETQYF.

V gene TRBV15 combines with J gene TRBJ1-2, with 10 bases identical to TRBD1. Germline trimming cut 5 bases from V and 4 bases from J; bases unmatched to any gene: 7. The CDR3 contains 15 residues. CDR1 is LNHNV and CDR2 is YYDKDF in the germline V gene (reference sequence). The CDR3 DNA reads as TGTGCCACCAGCGGTCGACAGGGGGCTGCCTATGGCTACACCTTC. Translation: CATSGRQGAAYGYTF.

V is TRBV4-2 and J is TRBJ1-1; maybe TRBD1 (5 bases). The CDR3 contains 16 residues. Germline CDR1 is LGHNA and CDR2 is YNFKEQ. V was cut by 0 bases and J by 0 bases, with 11 bases left in between. CDR3 in amino acids: CASSQDVSRVNTEAFF. The CDR3, as DNA: TGTGCCAGCAGCCAAGATGTGTCCAGGGTGAACACTGAAGCTTTCTTT.

This rearrangement joins TRBV9 to TRBJ1-6, with TRBD1 matching over 8 bases. The germline gives CDR1 SGDLS, CDR2 YYNGEE. This CDR3 is built from 15 residues. V trimming: 3 bases; J trimming: 9 bases; junction bases outside the gene matches: 8. In nucleotides, the CDR3 is TGTGCCAGCAGCGGACGGACAGGGTCAGGTTCACCCCTCCACTTT. It translates to CASSGRTGSGSPLHF.

The rearrangement joins TRBV5-4 to TRBJ1-2; possible D gene TRBD1, 5 bases. The germline CDR1 and CDR2 sequences are SGHNT and YYREEE (reference sequence). There are 14 residues in the CDR3. Trimming shortened V by 2 bases and J by 5 bases, and 13 bases separated the two germline ends. CDR3 DNA sequence: TGTGCCAGCAGCTTCGGGGGGAGTCGGTATGGCTACACCTTC. The encoded protein is CASSFGGSRYGYTF.